One and the same sample provided the 25 T cell receptor beta chains below, sequenced in a study of post-analysis software for immune sequencing data. The authors incorporated unique molecular identifiers into the TCR beta cDNA libraries. TCRdb reprocessed the PCR reads via MiXCR and lists one record per CDR3 protein. The top ten clones hold roughly 1.8% of a sample with 450,000 to 700,000 distinct CDR3 sequences, about 44% of them seen once. Study-level results: About five TRBV segments were more frequent in patients than controls; TRBV5-6, TRBV5-1 and TRBV20-1 belonged to this group.

For these TCRs, the target antigens are not known. Material for sequencing was blood. These receptors originate from a girl aged 10 to 17 with multiple sclerosis.

This clonotype was seen a handful of times. This chain connects TRBV6-4 to TRBJ1-1; D call uncertain. This CDR3 is built from 14 residues. CDR1 and CDR2 (germline): MRHNA, SNTAGT. V was shortened by 3 bases and J by 5 bases, with 13 bases between the two germline ends. The CDR3 sequence is CASSEFPFGTEAFF. CDR3 coding DNA: TGTGCCAGCAGTGAGTTCCCCTTTGGGACTGAAGCTTTCTTT.

This clonotype was detected only a few times. The chain carries TRBV6-1 and TRBJ2-1; possible D gene TRBD2, 6 bases. V lost 2 bases and J lost 2, with 10 bases in between. CDR1 MNHNS and CDR2 SASEGT come from the germline V gene. This CDR3 has 15 amino acids. CDR3 region: CASSEPGGPYNEQFF. The CDR3, as DNA: TGTGCCAGCAGTGAACCCGGGGGACCCTACAATGAGCAGTTCTTC.

This clonotype was recorded a few times. This chain connects TRBV11-3 to TRBJ2-1, with D possibly being TRBD1 (6 bases). This CDR3 spans 12 amino acids. The germline CDR1 and CDR2 sequences are SGHNT and YENEEA. Trimming stripped 10 bases from V and 5 bases from J, with 12 bases between. CDR3 protein: CATLDRDNEQFF. The CDR3 DNA sequence: TGTGCCACCCTGGACAGAGACAATGAGCAGTTCTTC.

This chain connects TRBV27 to TRBJ2-7; D may be TRBD2 (6 bases). This CDR3 comprises 16 residues. V lost 5 bases and J lost 2, with 19 bases in between. Germline V CDR1 and CDR2: MNHEY, SMNVEV (reference sequence). CDR3 in DNA: TGTGCCAGCAGTCTAAGGCCGGGACTTGCCGCCTACGAGCAGTACTTC. Residues: CASSLRPGLAAYEQYF.

The V gene is TRBV12-3 or TRBV12-4, the J gene TRBJ1-4; D is uncertain. This CDR3 region has 14 residues. Trimming took 4 bases from V and 8 from J, leaving 14 bases between them. This chain's CDR3 is CASSSRPGQEKLFF. The CDR3 DNA is TGTGCCAGCAGTTCCCGTCCAGGCCAAGAAAAACTGTTTTTT.

This clonotype was counted between two and nine times. This chain connects TRBV29-1 to TRBJ2-1; 12 nucleotides match TRBD2. The trim removed 5 bases at V and 0 bases at J, leaving 11 bases unmatched. Germline CDR1 and CDR2: SQVTM and ANQGSEA. This CDR3 is 18 amino acids long. The CDR3 DNA reads TGCAGCGTTCGAGTTACTAGCGGGGGGCCGAGCTCCTACAATGAGCAGTTCTTC. Encoded protein: CSVRVTSGGPSSYNEQFF.

This clonotype appeared a few times. The gene calls are TRBV3-1 and TRBJ2-5; no clear D. Germline V gene sequence: CDR1 LGHDT, CDR2 YNNKEL (reference sequence). Trimming removed 0 bases at V and 5 bases at J, with 13 bases between. The CDR3 is 15 amino acids. CDR3 sequence (DNA): TGTGCCAGCAGCCAAGACTCCCCGGGCAGGGAGACCCAGTACTTC. Its translation: CASSQDSPGRETQYF.

V gene TRBV4-1 combines with J gene TRBJ2-5; D might be TRBD1 or TRBD2, each matching 5 bases. Germline V gene sequence: CDR1 MGHRA, CDR2 YSYEKL. V was shortened by 0 bases and J by 1 base, with 9 bases between the two germline ends. This CDR3 has 15 residues. CDR3 region: CASSQDPGLQETQYF. Written as DNA, the CDR3 is TGCGCCAGCAGCCAAGATCCGGGGCTCCAAGAGACCCAGTACTTC.

The chain recombines TRBV12-3 or TRBV12-4 with TRBJ1-1, with no clear D. CDR3 length: 11 residues. The V end lost 6 bases, the J end lost 4 bases, and 6 bases lay between the germline ends. The CDR3 reads CASRWGTEAFF. DNA of the CDR3: TGTGCCAGCAGATGGGGCACTGAAGCTTTCTTT.

This clonotype has only a few counts. The chain carries TRBV6-5 and TRBJ2-7, with D hard to call. Between the trimmed V and J ends, which lost 5 bases and 7 bases, there was a span of 18 bases. Germline loops: CDR1 MNHEY, CDR2 SVGAGI. The CDR3 runs 14 residues. CDR3 nucleotides: TGTGCCAGCAGTGAGTACAGTCCTTTAGGTGAGCAGTACTTC. Residues: CASSEYSPLGEQYF.

The J gene is TRBJ1-2, the V gene TRBV12-3 or TRBV12-4; D is unclear. The V and J ends lost 5 bases and 0 bases respectively, with 13 bases between them. The CDR3 covers 15 residues. CDR3 region: CASSGSSGANYGYTF. DNA of the CDR3: TGTGCCAGCAGTGGGTCATCTGGAGCTAACTATGGCTACACCTTC.

V usage is TRBV12-3 or TRBV12-4 and J usage is TRBJ2-1, with D perhaps matching TRBD2 (5 bases). CDR3 length: 13 residues. Trimming stripped 6 bases from V and 5 bases from J, with 11 bases between. The CDR3 reads CASSPTRNNEQFF. The CDR3 DNA is TGTGCCAGCAGCCCTACTAGGAACAATGAGCAGTTCTTC.

This clonotype showed up just a few times. This chain uses TRBV10-3 with TRBJ1-1; D call uncertain. Germline V lookup: CDR1 ENHRY, CDR2 SYGVKD. V was clipped by 7 bases and J by 1 base, with 10 bases between them. The CDR3 covers 13 residues. This CDR3 reads CAIMDDGNTEAFF. The CDR3 bases are TGTGCCATCATGGACGACGGGAACACTGAAGCTTTCTTT.

The rearrangement joins TRBV12-3 or TRBV12-4 to TRBJ1-2, with D perhaps matching TRBD1 (5 bases). V lost 6 bases and J 2 bases, leaving 13 bases between the germline ends. The CDR3 sequence is 14 residues long. The CDR3 sequence: CASRQTDTNYGYTF. CDR3 coding DNA: TGTGCCAGCAGACAGACGGACACCAACTATGGCTACACCTTC.

This clonotype was seen only a few times. The gene calls are TRBV5-1 and TRBJ2-7; 8 bases are a match to TRBD2. Germline trimming cut 0 bases from V and 6 bases from J; bases unmatched to any gene: 5. Germline-derived CDR1 and CDR2 are SGHRS and YFSETQ. The length of the CDR3 is 14 residues. CDR3 sequence (DNA): TGCGCCAGCAGCTTGGTAGGTAGCGGGGTCGAGCAGTACTTC. Protein: CASSLVGSGVEQYF.

For the CDR3, the DNA is TGCAGTGCTAGGCTGAGTAGCGGGGGGCCCGCGCCCACAGATACGCAGTATTTT. Translation: CSARLSSGGPAPTDTQYF. The rearrangement links TRBV20-1 to TRBJ2-3; the match to TRBD2 covers 10 bases. CDR3 length equals 18 residues. Germline CDR1 reads DFQATT; CDR2 reads SNEGSKA (reference sequence). The J segment lost 2 bases and the V segment lost 3 bases, leaving 14 bases of the junction unmatched.

V is TRBV7-2 and J is TRBJ2-5, with TRBD1 identical over 10 bases. This CDR3 has 15 residues. J lost 5 bases, V lost 5 bases, and 8 bases had no gene match. Germline CDR1 is SGHTA and CDR2 is FQGNSA. DNA of the CDR3: TGTGCCAGCAGCCCTGGGACAGGGGTATCGGAGACCCAGTACTTC. Translation: CASSPGTGVSETQYF.

The rearrangement joins TRBV5-6 to TRBJ2-7; TRBD1 aligns across 12 bases. The length of the CDR3 is 15 residues. Germline lookup yields CDR1 SGHDT and CDR2 YYEEEE. Trimming at V came to 2 bases and at J to 6 bases, leaving 6 bases not matched to a gene. The CDR3 nucleotides are TGTGCCAGCAGCTTCGGGACAGGGGGCTTCAGCGAGCAGTACTTC. Translating gives CASSFGTGGFSEQYF.

The chain couples TRBV28 to TRBJ2-3; 12 bases agree with TRBD2. V lost 5 bases and J lost 4; bases outside the gene matches: 1. CDR1 MDHEN and CDR2 SYDVKM come from the germline V gene. The CDR3 loop spans 14 amino acids. CDR3 nucleotide sequence: TGTGCCAGCAGTGCTAGCGGGAGGGCAGATACGCAGTATTTT. This encodes CASSASGRADTQYF.

The gene calls are TRBV7-2 and TRBJ2-1, with no clear D. Trimming stripped 1 base from V and 2 bases from J, with 9 bases between. CDR1 and CDR2 (germline): SGHTA, FQGNSA. CDR3 length: 15 residues. CDR3 DNA sequence: TGTGCCAGCAGCTTAGACGCCGACCCCTACAATGAGCAGTTCTTC. It yields the protein CASSLDADPYNEQFF. Full variable domain (outside the CDR3, taken from reference TRBV7-2 and TRBJ2-1): GAGVSQSPSNKVTEKGKDVELRCDPISGHTALYWYRQSLGQGLEFLIYFQGNSAPDKSGLPSDRFSAERTGGSVSTLTIQRTQQEDSAVYLCASSLDADPYNEQFFGPGTRLTVL.

The chain couples TRBV2 to TRBJ2-7, with a possible D match to TRBD1 (6 bases). V lost 10 bases and J lost 3, with 16 bases in between. The CDR3 covers 13 residues. Germline loops: CDR1 SNHLY, CDR2 FYNNEI. The CDR3 nucleotides read TGTGCCAACCAAGCGGACAGTAACTACGAGCAGTACTTC. The encoded protein is CANQADSNYEQYF.

This rearrangement joins TRBV12-3 or TRBV12-4 to TRBJ1-2, with D possibly TRBD1 on 6 matching bases. Trimming removed 5 bases from V and 9 bases from J, with 16 bases in between. The length of the CDR3 is 13 residues. CDR3 coding DNA: TGTGCCAGCAGTGTTACCGGGACATCGCGCTACACCTTC. Its protein is CASSVTGTSRYTF.

This clonotype was detected a few times. This chain joins TRBV27 and TRBJ2-3; 7 bases map to TRBD2. This CDR3 has 15 residues. Trimming took 4 bases from V and 1 from J; bases not matched to a gene: 5. Germline V gene data show CDR1 as MNHEY and CDR2 as SMNVEV (reference sequence). The chain's CDR3 is CASSYASGRTDTQYF. The CDR3 nucleotides are TGTGCCAGCAGTTATGCTAGCGGTCGCACAGATACGCAGTATTTT.

This chain connects TRBV6-5 to TRBJ1-2; 10 bases agree with TRBD1. J was trimmed by 8 bases and V by 7 bases; bases with no gene match: 13. There are 15 residues in the CDR3. Germline V gene data show CDR1 as MNHEY and CDR2 as SVGAGI. The DNA for the CDR3 is TGTGCCAGCACCGCGGGACAGGGGAGTTGGTGGGGCTACACCTTC. Amino acid sequence: CASTAGQGSWWGYTF.

In this sample, this clonotype turned up a few times. The chain has TRBV12-3 or TRBV12-4 and TRBJ2-7; D is undetermined. The CDR3 is 13 amino acids. Trimming removed 8 bases at V and 3 bases at J, with 14 bases between. The CDR3 reads CASALPGIYEQYF. The CDR3 nucleotides are TGTGCCAGCGCTTTGCCGGGTATCTACGAGCAGTACTTC.